This TCR beta chain comes out of a study of vaccination effects on CD4 cells after COVID-19. Sequenced by immunoSEQ multiplex PCR; TCRdb stores in-frame clones only, minus some. The sample carries about 40,000 clones, about 67% recorded once. Study findings and constraints: Marked contraction was observed in infection-induced and vaccine-induced clones late after vaccination.

The germline CDR1 and CDR2 sequences are SNHLY and FYNNEI. The CDR3 loop spans 16 amino acids. V was trimmed by 4 bases and J by 0 bases, leaving 10 bases between them. About this clone itself: Its specificity is unknown.

Culturing for more than 9 days preceded CD4+ T cell isolation. Participants completed two doses of the BNT162b2 or mRNA-1273 vaccine. Sample: CD4+ T cells from PBMCs cultured without peptide, taken after COVID-19 vaccination. This rearrangement joins TRBV2 to TRBJ2-6, with a tentative D call TRBD1 (6 bases). The receptor's source is a human donor who received a COVID-19 vaccine. The CDR3 DNA follows: TGTGCCAGCAGTGGGGACATACTCTCTGGGGCCAACGTCCTGACTTTC. It encodes CASSGDILSGANVLTF.